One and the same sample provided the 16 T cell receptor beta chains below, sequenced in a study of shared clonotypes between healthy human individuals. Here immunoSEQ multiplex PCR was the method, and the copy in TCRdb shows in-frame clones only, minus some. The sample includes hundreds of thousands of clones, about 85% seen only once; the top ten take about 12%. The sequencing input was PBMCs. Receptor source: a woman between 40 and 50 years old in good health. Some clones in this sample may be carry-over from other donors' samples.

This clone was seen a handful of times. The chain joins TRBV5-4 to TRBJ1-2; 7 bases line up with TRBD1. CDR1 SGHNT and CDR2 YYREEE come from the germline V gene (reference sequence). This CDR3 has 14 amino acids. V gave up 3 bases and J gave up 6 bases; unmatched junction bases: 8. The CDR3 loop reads CASSSLGQEDGYTF. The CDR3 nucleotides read TGTGCCAGCAGCTCTCTAGGACAGGAGGATGGCTACACCTTC.

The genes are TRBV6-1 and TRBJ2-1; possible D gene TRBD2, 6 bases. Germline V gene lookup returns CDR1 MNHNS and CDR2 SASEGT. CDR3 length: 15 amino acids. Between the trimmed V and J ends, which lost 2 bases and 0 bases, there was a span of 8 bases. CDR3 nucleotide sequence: TGTGCCAGCAGTGAACGGGACTTCTCCTACAATGAGCAGTTCTTC. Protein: CASSERDFSYNEQFF.

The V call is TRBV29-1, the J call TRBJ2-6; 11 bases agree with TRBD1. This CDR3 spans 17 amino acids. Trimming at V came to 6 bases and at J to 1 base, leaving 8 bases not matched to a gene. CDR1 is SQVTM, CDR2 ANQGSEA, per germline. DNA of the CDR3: TGCAGCGTCCAGGGACAGGGGGAATCTTCTGGGGCCAACGTCCTGACTTTC. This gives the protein CSVQGQGESSGANVLTF.

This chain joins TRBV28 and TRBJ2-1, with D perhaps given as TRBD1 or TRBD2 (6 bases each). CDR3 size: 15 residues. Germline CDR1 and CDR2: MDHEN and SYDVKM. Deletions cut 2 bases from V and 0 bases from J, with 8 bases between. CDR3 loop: CASSLGGPSYNEQFF. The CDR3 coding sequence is TGTGCCAGCAGTTTAGGGGGGCCCTCCTACAATGAGCAGTTCTTC.

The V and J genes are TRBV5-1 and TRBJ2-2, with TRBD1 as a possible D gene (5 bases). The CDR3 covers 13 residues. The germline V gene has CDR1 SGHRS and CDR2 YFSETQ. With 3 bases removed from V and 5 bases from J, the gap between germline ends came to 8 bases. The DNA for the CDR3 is TGCGCCAGCAGCTACGACAGTACCGGGGAGCTGTTTTTT. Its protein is CASSYDSTGELFF.

The CDR3 DNA reads TGTGCCAGCAGCGTAGGAGCGGCCAACTCCCAAGAGACCCAGTACTTC. Protein product: CASSVGAANSQETQYF. J is TRBJ2-5 and V is TRBV9; D is possibly TRBD2 (5 bases). V lost 0 bases and J 1 base, leaving 13 bases between the germline ends. In germline, CDR1 is SGDLS, CDR2 YYNGEE. The CDR3 contains 16 residues.

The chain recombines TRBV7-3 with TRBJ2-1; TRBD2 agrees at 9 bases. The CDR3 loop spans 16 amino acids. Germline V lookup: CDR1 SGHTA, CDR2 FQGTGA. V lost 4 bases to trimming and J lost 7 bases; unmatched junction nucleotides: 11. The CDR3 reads CASSSGLALARNEQFF. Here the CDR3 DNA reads TGTGCCAGCAGCTCTGGACTAGCGCTGGCGAGGAATGAGCAGTTCTTC.

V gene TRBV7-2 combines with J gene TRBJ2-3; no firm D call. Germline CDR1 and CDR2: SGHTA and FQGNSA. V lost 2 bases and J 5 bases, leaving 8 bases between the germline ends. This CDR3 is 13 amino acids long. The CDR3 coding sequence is TGTGCCAGCAGCTTAAAGGGCGAAGATACGCAGTATTTT. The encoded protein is CASSLKGEDTQYF.

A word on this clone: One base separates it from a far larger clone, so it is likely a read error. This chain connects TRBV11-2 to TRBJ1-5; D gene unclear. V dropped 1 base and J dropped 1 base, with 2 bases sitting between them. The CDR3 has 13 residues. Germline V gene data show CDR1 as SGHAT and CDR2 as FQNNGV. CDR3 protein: CASSLGSNQPQHF. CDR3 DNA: TGTGCCAGCAGCTTAGGCAGCAATCAGCCCCAGCATTTT.

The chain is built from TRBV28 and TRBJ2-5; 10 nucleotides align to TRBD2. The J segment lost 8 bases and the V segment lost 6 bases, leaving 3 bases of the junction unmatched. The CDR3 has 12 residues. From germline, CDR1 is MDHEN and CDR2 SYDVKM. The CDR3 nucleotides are TGTGCCAGCAGGACTAGCGGGCCAACCCAGTACTTC. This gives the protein CASRTSGPTQYF. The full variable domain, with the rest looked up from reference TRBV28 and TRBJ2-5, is DVKVTQSSRYLVKRTGEKVFLECVQDMDHENMFWYRQDPGLGLRLIYFSYDVKMKEKGDIPEGYSVSREKKERFSLILESASTNQTSMYLCASRTSGPTQYFGPGTRLLVL.

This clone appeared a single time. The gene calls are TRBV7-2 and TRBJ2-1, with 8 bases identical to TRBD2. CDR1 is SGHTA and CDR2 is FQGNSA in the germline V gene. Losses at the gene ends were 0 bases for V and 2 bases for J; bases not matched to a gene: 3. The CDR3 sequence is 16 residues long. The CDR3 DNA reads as TGTGCCAGCAGCTTAGCGGCGGGAGGCGCCTACAATGAGCAGTTCTTC. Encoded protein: CASSLAAGGAYNEQFF.

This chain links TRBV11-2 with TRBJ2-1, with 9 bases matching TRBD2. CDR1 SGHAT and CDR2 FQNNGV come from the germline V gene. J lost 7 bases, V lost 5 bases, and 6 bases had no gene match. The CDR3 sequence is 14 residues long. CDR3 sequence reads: CASSDTAGGNEQFF. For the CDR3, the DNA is TGTGCCAGCAGCGACACGGCGGGGGGGAATGAGCAGTTCTTC.

The CDR3: CASSSPQISNEKLFF. CDR3 in DNA: TGTGCCAGCAGTTCGCCTCAGATATCTAATGAAAAACTGTTTTTT. This chain links TRBV7-9 with TRBJ1-4; no clear D. CDR1 is SEHNR, CDR2 FQNEAQ, per germline (reference sequence). V lost 6 bases, J lost 3 bases, and 14 bases lay in between. This CDR3 has 15 residues.

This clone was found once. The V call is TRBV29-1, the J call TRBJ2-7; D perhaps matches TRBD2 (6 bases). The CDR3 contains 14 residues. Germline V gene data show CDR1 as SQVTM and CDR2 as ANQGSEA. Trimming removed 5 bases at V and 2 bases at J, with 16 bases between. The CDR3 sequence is CSVLLADAPYEQYF. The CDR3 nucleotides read TGCAGCGTTCTACTAGCAGACGCTCCCTACGAGCAGTACTTC.

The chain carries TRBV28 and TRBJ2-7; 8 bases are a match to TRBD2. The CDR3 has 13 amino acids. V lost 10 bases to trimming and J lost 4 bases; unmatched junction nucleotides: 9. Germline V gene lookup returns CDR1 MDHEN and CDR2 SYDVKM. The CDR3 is CATLPLAGYEQYF. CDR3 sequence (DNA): TGTGCCACCCTACCCTTAGCGGGATACGAGCAGTACTTC.

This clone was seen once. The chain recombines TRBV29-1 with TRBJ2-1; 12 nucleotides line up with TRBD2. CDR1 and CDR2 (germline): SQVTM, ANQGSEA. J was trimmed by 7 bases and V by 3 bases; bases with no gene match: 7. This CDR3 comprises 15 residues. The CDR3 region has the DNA TGCAGCGTTGACGGGCTAGCGGGAGGGCCAAATGAGCAGTTCTTC. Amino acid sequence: CSVDGLAGGPNEQFF.